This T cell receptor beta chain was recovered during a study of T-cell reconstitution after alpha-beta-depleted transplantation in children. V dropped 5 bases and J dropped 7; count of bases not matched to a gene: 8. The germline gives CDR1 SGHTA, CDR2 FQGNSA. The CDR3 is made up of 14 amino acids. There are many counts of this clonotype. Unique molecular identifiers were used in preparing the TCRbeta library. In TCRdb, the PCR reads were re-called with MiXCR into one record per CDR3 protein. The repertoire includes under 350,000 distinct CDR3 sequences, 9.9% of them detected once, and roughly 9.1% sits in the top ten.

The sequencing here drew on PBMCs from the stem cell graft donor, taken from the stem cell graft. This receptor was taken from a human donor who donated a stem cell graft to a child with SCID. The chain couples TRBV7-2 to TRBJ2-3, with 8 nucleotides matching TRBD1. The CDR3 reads CASSTGQGSHTQYF. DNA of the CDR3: TGTGCCAGCAGCACCGGACAGGGATCCCATACGCAGTATTTT.